This TCR beta chain stems from a study of blood T cell repertoires in COVID-19. On the study more broadly: Italy, Spain and the United States were the sources of the convalescent and acute COVID-19 samples. PBMCs, B-cell-depleted T cells, or T cells provided the cDNA or gDNA that made up the material.

In the authors' methods: By means of reference gene primer amplification, nucleated cell counts were estimated. Here immunoSEQ multiplex PCR was the method, and the copy in TCRdb shows in-frame clones only, minus some. V, J and clone size derive from that table, while D and trimming were established from the DNA sequence. The sample gives about 380,000 clones, roughly four fifths of which show up once; under 1.2% is in the top ten. Trimming stripped 3 bases from V and 0 bases from J, with 13 bases between. Per the germline V gene, CDR1 is SGHRS and CDR2 is YFSETQ. CDR3 length equals 17 residues. The sequence came from a human donor with acute or convalescent COVID-19. The donor label of this sample is uncertain. The sequencing sample was made of peripheral blood. V gene TRBV5-1 combines with J gene TRBJ1-6; TRBD1 is a possible D gene (6 bases). The CDR3 reads CASSYWDTSSYNSPLHF. The CDR3 nucleotides are TGCGCCAGCAGCTACTGGGACACGAGCTCCTATAATTCACCCCTCCACTTT.